This T cell receptor beta chain emerged from a study of OX40 agonist ivuxolimab in advanced cancers. Autoimmune disease history or systemic immunosuppression led to patient exclusion. Sequencing was performed with immunoSEQ multiplex PCR; in TCRdb, only in-frame clones are kept and a portion is missing. Here the sample spans roughly 20,000 clones, about 90% being singletons. V lost 5 bases, J lost 0 bases, and 4 bases stayed unmatched. CDR1 and CDR2 from the germline V gene are SEHNR and FQNEAQ (reference sequence). This CDR3 has 15 residues. The sequences come from CD4+ or CD8+ T cells sorted from blood, collected in a trial of the OX40 agonist ivuxolimab. V gene TRBV7-9 combines with J gene TRBJ2-3, with 8 bases matching TRBD1. This TCR derives from an adult with an advanced solid tumor such as melanoma, head and neck, liver or kidney cancer. Here the CDR3 DNA reads TGTGCCAGCAGCCCCTGGACAGGGAGCACAGATACGCAGTATTTT. This sequence encodes CASSPWTGSTDTQYF.